A single sample gave rise to the 18 T cell receptor beta chains below, sequenced in a study of OX40 agonist ivuxolimab in advanced cancers. Measured with immunoSEQ multiplex PCR; TCRdb has only the in-frame clones, and not every one. The sample contains fewer than 75,000 clones, about 87% of which appear only once. Material: CD4+ or CD8+ T cells sorted from blood, obtained in a trial of the OX40 agonist ivuxolimab. These receptors came from an adult with an advanced solid tumor such as melanoma, head and neck, liver or kidney cancer.

This clone appeared a single time. This sequence joins TRBV5-1 and TRBJ2-2, with unresolved D. With 0 bases removed from V and 0 bases from J, the gap between germline ends came to 6 bases. CDR3 size: 15 residues. Germline-derived CDR1 and CDR2 are SGHRS and YFSETQ. The CDR3, as DNA: TGCGCCAGCAGCTTGGGCGCCCCGAACACCGGGGAGCTGTTTTTT. Translating gives CASSLGAPNTGELFF.

The count of this clone is one. Other DNA sequences within the sample encode an identical CDR3. The chain has TRBV9 and TRBJ2-7, with TRBD2 matching over 12 bases. The CDR3 extends over 19 amino acids. Germline values: CDR1 SGDLS, CDR2 YYNGEE. V shed 0 bases, J shed 3 bases, and the junction held 13 bases outside the gene matches. CDR3 sequence (DNA): TGTGCCAGCAGCGTAGGGTGGGGGGCTAGCGGGAGGGCAGTCTACGAGCAGTACTTC. Translation: CASSVGWGASGRAVYEQYF.

V usage is TRBV27 and J usage is TRBJ2-3; D not certain. The V and J ends lost 4 bases and 0 bases respectively, with 11 bases between them. CDR1 is MNHEY, CDR2 SMNVEV, per germline (reference sequence). CDR3 length: 15 residues. The CDR3 DNA follows: TGTGCCAGCAGTTCACCGCGGATAAGCACAGATACGCAGTATTTT. Translating it yields CASSSPRISTDTQYF.

CDR3 nucleotide sequence: TGTGCCAGCAGCCAGGACAGGCAGAATGAAAAACTGTTTTTT. It codes for CASSQDRQNEKLFF. The chain employs TRBV7-9 and TRBJ1-4, with 7 bases fitting TRBD1. The CDR3 totals 14 residues. V lost 5 bases to trimming and J lost 5 bases; unmatched junction nucleotides: 5. Germline V CDR1 and CDR2: SEHNR, FQNEAQ (reference sequence).

The rearrangement links TRBV7-8 to TRBJ1-1, with 10 positions matching TRBD1. Germline CDR1 and CDR2: SGHVS and FQNEAQ. V trimming: 1 base; J trimming: 8 bases; junction bases outside the gene matches: 1. CDR3 size: 13 residues. CDR3 sequence reads: CASSLGQGAEAFF. In DNA form, the CDR3 reads TGTGCCAGCAGCTTAGGACAGGGGGCGGAAGCTTTCTTT.

This clone was detected only once. The rearrangement uses TRBV7-9 and TRBJ2-5; D is possibly TRBD1 or TRBD2 (6 bases each). The CDR3 has 15 residues. Germline CDR1 SEHNR, CDR2 FQNEAQ (reference sequence). The V gene lost 5 bases and the J gene lost 5 bases, with 18 bases spanning the gap. This chain's CDR3 is CASSEGVGGRETQYF. CDR3 DNA sequence: TGTGCCAGCAGCGAGGGAGTGGGGGGCCGGGAGACCCAGTACTTC.

This chain joins TRBV18 and TRBJ1-3; D uncertain. CDR1 and CDR2 (germline): KGHSH, LQKENI. V was shortened by 4 bases and J by 0 bases, with 10 bases between the two germline ends. The CDR3 extends over 15 amino acids. CDR3: CASSLPGTSGNTIYF. The CDR3 bases are TGTGCCAGCTCACTCCCCGGAACCTCTGGAAACACCATATATTTT.

V is TRBV11-2 and J is TRBJ2-4; unclear D gene. The germline V and J ends were trimmed by 3 bases and 2 bases, with 5 bases remaining between them. CDR3 size: 13 residues. Per germline, CDR1 SGHAT and CDR2 FQNNGV. CDR3 region: CASSFGPKNIQYF. CDR3 sequence (DNA): TGTGCCAGCAGCTTCGGTCCCAAAAACATTCAGTACTTC.

The CDR3 sequence is CASRRTGQETQYF. The CDR3 nucleotides read TGTGCCAGCAGAAGGACAGGGCAAGAGACCCAGTACTTC. The chain carries TRBV6-1 and TRBJ2-5; 8 nucleotides line up with TRBD1. V was pared by 6 bases and J by 2 bases, with 2 bases of the junction left unmatched. Germline assignment: CDR1 MNHNS and CDR2 SASEGT. CDR3 size: 13 residues.

CDR3 residues: CASRKTDTNEKLFF. In DNA form, the CDR3 reads TGTGCCAGCAGGAAGACAGACACTAATGAAAAACTGTTTTTT. The chain couples TRBV27 to TRBJ1-4, with D perhaps matching TRBD1 (5 bases). Germline CDR1 is MNHEY and CDR2 is SMNVEV (reference sequence). The CDR3 length is 14 residues. Deletions cut 6 bases from V and 2 bases from J, with 10 bases between.

This sequence joins TRBV4-1 and TRBJ1-1; the D gene is possibly TRBD1 (5 bases). V lost 1 base to trimming and J lost 4 bases, with 13 bases between them. This CDR3 has 15 residues. Germline lookup yields CDR1 MGHRA and CDR2 YSYEKL. Here the CDR3 reads CASSQGVQQGTEAFF. The DNA of the CDR3 is TGCGCCAGCAGCCAAGGGGTCCAGCAGGGCACTGAAGCTTTCTTT.

This sequence joins TRBV7-3 and TRBJ2-1, with D perhaps assigned TRBD1 or TRBD2 (6 bases each). Trimming stripped 5 bases from V and 5 bases from J, with 10 bases between. There are 13 residues in the CDR3. CDR1 SGHTA and CDR2 FQGTGA come from the germline V gene. The CDR3 DNA reads as TGTGCCAGCAGCCGCGGGACAAACAATGAGCAGTTCTTC. Protein: CASSRGTNNEQFF.

The genes are TRBV9 and TRBJ2-3, with D unresolved. There are 14 residues in the CDR3. Trimming removed 4 bases at V and 9 bases at J, with 18 bases between. In germline, CDR1 is SGDLS, CDR2 YYNGEE. CDR3 nucleotide sequence: TGTGCCAGCAGCCCCTCGAGGACGGTCTCGACGCAGTATTTT. Translation gives CASSPSRTVSTQYF.

The table lists this clone with a count of one. The rearrangement joins TRBV6-1 to TRBJ2-7; 7 nucleotides match TRBD1. The CDR3 sequence is 16 residues long. The V gene's germline CDR1 is MNHNS and CDR2 SASEGT. After removal of 4 bases from V and 5 bases from J, the junction contained 14 bases not matched to a gene. The chain's CDR3 is CASSAAGTVVLNEQYF. In DNA form, the CDR3 reads TGTGCCAGCAGTGCCGCCGGGACAGTGGTCTTGAACGAGCAGTACTTC.

The J gene is TRBJ2-1, the V gene TRBV5-4; 7 bases agree with TRBD1. This CDR3 spans 13 amino acids. V lost 4 bases, J lost 7 bases, and 5 bases stayed unmatched. CDR1 is SGHNT, CDR2 YYREEE, per germline (reference sequence). CDR3 DNA: TGTGCCAGCAGCAAGAGGACAGGAAATGAGCAGTTCTTC. Its translation: CASSKRTGNEQFF.

The chain joins TRBV6-1 to TRBJ2-7; 10 positions match TRBD1. CDR1 MNHNS and CDR2 SASEGT come from the germline V gene. J was trimmed by 4 bases and V by 5 bases; bases with no gene match: 5. The CDR3 is 14 amino acids. In DNA form, the CDR3 reads TGTGCCAGCAGTCCCACGGGACAGGGGTACGAGCAGTACTTC. This encodes CASSPTGQGYEQYF.

The chain is built from TRBV30 and TRBJ1-4, with D perhaps TRBD1 (6 bases). This CDR3 spans 14 amino acids. V was trimmed by 3 bases and J by 7 bases, leaving 15 bases between them. Per the germline V gene, CDR1 is GTSNPN and CDR2 is SVGIG (reference sequence). CDR3 bases: TGTGCCTGGAGCCGGGGGCGTGTGGGTGAAAAACTGTTTTTT. Encoded protein: CAWSRGRVGEKLFF.

The chain recombines TRBV5-1 with TRBJ1-4, with TRBD1 matching 7 bases. V trimming: 3 bases; J trimming: 4 bases; junction bases outside the gene matches: 9. The CDR3 length is 16 residues. In germline, CDR1 is SGHRS, CDR2 YFSETQ. The CDR3 loop reads CASSSGTASFNEKLFF. The DNA for the CDR3 is TGCGCCAGCAGCTCAGGGACAGCCTCCTTTAATGAAAAACTGTTTTTT.